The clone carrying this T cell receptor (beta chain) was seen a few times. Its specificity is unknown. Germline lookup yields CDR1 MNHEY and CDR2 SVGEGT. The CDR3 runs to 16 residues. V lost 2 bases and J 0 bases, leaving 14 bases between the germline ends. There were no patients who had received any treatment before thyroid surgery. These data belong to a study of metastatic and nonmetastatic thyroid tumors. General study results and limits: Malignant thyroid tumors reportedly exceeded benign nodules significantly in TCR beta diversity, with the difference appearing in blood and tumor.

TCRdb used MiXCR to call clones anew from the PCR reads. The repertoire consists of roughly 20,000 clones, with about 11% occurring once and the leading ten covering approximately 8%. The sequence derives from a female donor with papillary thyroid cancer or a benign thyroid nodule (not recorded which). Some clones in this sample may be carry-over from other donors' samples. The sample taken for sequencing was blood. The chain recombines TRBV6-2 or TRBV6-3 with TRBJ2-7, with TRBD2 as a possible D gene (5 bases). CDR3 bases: TGTGCCAGCAGTTACGAGACTATCTGGGTCTCCTACGAGCAGTACTTC. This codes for CASSYETIWVSYEQYF.